These 21 T cell receptor beta chains share one sample of origin, sequenced in a study of CD8+ T cells in alopecia areata. Reverse transcription of extracted RNA yielded cDNA, which provided the sequencing template. Profiled with immunoSEQ multiplex PCR; TCRdb holds only in-frame clones, not every one. The sample carries about 30,000 clones, more than 55% recorded once. The sample was NKG2D-high CD8+ T cells sorted from blood. The receptors originated from a human donor with alopecia areata.

This clone was observed a few times. V and J are TRBV7-9 and TRBJ2-5, with TRBD1 as a possible D gene (5 bases). Per the germline V gene, CDR1 is SEHNR and CDR2 is FQNEAQ (reference sequence). The CDR3 length is 14 residues. Trimming took 5 bases from V and 0 from J, leaving 10 bases between them. In DNA, the CDR3 is TGTGCCAGCAGCCCTGACAGAGACCAAGAGACCCAGTACTTC. This encodes CASSPDRDQETQYF. The variable domain in full, completed from reference TRBV7-9 and TRBJ2-5, reads DTGVSQNPRHKITKRGQNVTFRCDPISEHNRLYWYRQTLGQGPEFLTYFQNEAQLEKSRLLSDRFSAERPKGSFSTLEIQRTEQGDSAMYLCASSPDRDQETQYFGPGTRLLVL.

The chain carries TRBV7-9 and TRBJ1-2; D is perhaps TRBD1 (6 bases). V gave up 1 base and J gave up 4 bases, with 7 bases separating them. This CDR3 contains 13 residues. Germline-derived CDR1 and CDR2 are SEHNR and FQNEAQ (reference sequence). The CDR3 is CASSLGGAYGYTF. The CDR3 DNA reads TGTGCCAGCAGCTTAGGGGGGGCCTATGGCTACACCTTC.

V is TRBV6-5 and J is TRBJ2-5, with D possibly being TRBD1 (6 bases). Trimming took off 2 bases at V and 5 bases at J, with 15 bases between the two ends. Germline V gene data show CDR1 as MNHEY and CDR2 as SVGAGI. The CDR3 contains 15 residues. The CDR3 region has the DNA TGTGCCAGCAGTTACCTCGGACAGTGGTCGGAGACCCAGTACTTC. Amino acids: CASSYLGQWSETQYF.

In this sample, this clone turned up a few times. V usage is TRBV29-1 and J usage is TRBJ2-3, with TRBD2 matching 11 bases. With V trimmed by 4 bases and J by 1 base, 7 bases remained unmatched. The CDR3 length is 16 residues. Germline-derived CDR1 and CDR2 are SQVTM and ANQGSEA. As DNA, the CDR3 is TGCAGCGTTGTCGGACTAGCGGGCTCAGGCACAGATACGCAGTATTTT. Protein: CSVVGLAGSGTDTQYF.

This chain connects TRBV20-1 to TRBJ2-1; D ambiguous. The length of the CDR3 is 11 residues. CDR1 and CDR2 (germline): DFQATT, SNEGSKA (reference sequence). The CDR3 is CSEENYNEQFF. CDR3 coding DNA: TGCAGCGAAGAGAACTACAATGAGCAGTTCTTC.

This chain links TRBV7-6 with TRBJ1-4; D call uncertain. V shed 8 bases and J shed 10 bases, with 17 bases lying between them. This CDR3 contains 13 residues. Germline CDR1 and CDR2: SGHVS and FNYEAQ. The CDR3 reads CASEKREEGKLFF. In DNA form, the CDR3 reads TGTGCCAGCGAAAAAAGGGAAGAGGGAAAACTGTTTTTT.

This clone was seen a handful of times. The chain has TRBV2 and TRBJ1-5; D not certain. The CDR3 totals 16 residues. Germline CDR1 SNHLY, CDR2 FYNNEI. The V end was cut by 6 bases, the J end by 3 bases, with 18 bases between. CDR3 region: CASSRSPPGPNQPQHF. CDR3 DNA: TGTGCCAGCAGCCGAAGCCCCCCAGGTCCCAATCAGCCCCAGCATTTT.

The V gene is TRBV27, the J gene TRBJ2-5; a possible D gene is TRBD1 (5 bases). The ends were cut back, 5 bases at V and 0 bases at J, with 10 bases in the middle. The length of the CDR3 is 14 residues. The germline V gene encodes CDR1 MNHEY and CDR2 SMNVEV (reference sequence). The CDR3 nucleotides are TGTGCCAGCAGTCCACCAGGGAACCAAGAGACCCAGTACTTC. Its protein product is CASSPPGNQETQYF.

This sequence joins TRBV4-3 and TRBJ1-6; D is uncertain. The CDR3 is made up of 14 amino acids. The ends were cut back, 0 bases at V and 4 bases at J, with 4 bases in the middle. Germline V gives CDR1 LGHNA, CDR2 YSLEER. CDR3 nucleotide sequence: TGCGCCAGCAGCCAAGAAACTTATAATTCACCCCTCCACTTT. It codes for CASSQETYNSPLHF.

This clone was detected a few times. This chain uses TRBV7-9 with TRBJ2-3; TRBD2 matches at 7 bases. Trimming removed 8 bases from V and 6 bases from J; junction bases left unmatched: 8. The CDR3 is made up of 13 amino acids. Germline loops: CDR1 SEHNR, CDR2 FQNEAQ (reference sequence). The CDR3: CASWTVRGDTQYF. In DNA form, the CDR3 reads TGTGCCAGCTGGACTGTGCGGGGGGATACGCAGTATTTT.

This chain joins TRBV13 and TRBJ2-7; D not resolved. This CDR3 contains 15 residues. Deletions cut 0 bases from V and 0 bases from J, with 9 bases between. In germline, CDR1 is PRHDT, CDR2 FYEKMQ (reference sequence). CDR3: CASSLGLGSSYEQYF. CDR3 nucleotide sequence: TGTGCCAGCAGCTTAGGGTTAGGCTCCTCCTACGAGCAGTACTTC.

The rearrangement joins TRBV18 to TRBJ2-7; D may be TRBD1 or TRBD2 (5 bases each). V was trimmed by 0 bases and J by 3 bases, leaving 15 bases between them. Germline V gives CDR1 KGHSH, CDR2 LQKENI. The CDR3 consists of 16 residues. In DNA, the CDR3 is TGTGCCAGCTCACCACCCAGCCAGGGAGCCCTCTACGAGCAGTACTTC. Its protein is CASSPPSQGALYEQYF.

The chain couples TRBV7-8 to TRBJ2-5; tentatively, D is TRBD1 (6 bases). CDR1 SGHVS and CDR2 FQNEAQ come from the germline V gene. The CDR3 extends over 15 amino acids. The V end was cut by 1 base, the J end by 5 bases, with 14 bases between. CDR3 sequence reads: CASSLVRVGAETQYF. For the CDR3, the DNA is TGTGCCAGCAGCTTAGTTCGGGTGGGGGCCGAGACCCAGTACTTC.

The rearrangement links TRBV5-1 to TRBJ2-1; 10 bases are a match to TRBD1. Trimming removed 0 bases from V and 6 bases from J; junction bases left unmatched: 9. CDR3 size: 17 residues. Germline CDR1 is SGHRS and CDR2 is YFSETQ. CDR3 DNA: TGCGCCAGCAGCTTGGTAGCTACAGGACAGGGGGTCAATGAGCAGTTCTTC. Residues: CASSLVATGQGVNEQFF.

V is TRBV27 and J is TRBJ2-3, with D unresolved. Germline V gives CDR1 MNHEY, CDR2 SMNVEV (reference sequence). The CDR3 has 12 residues. Trimming left V 3 bases short and J 4 bases short, with 5 bases between. The CDR3 sequence: CASSFGADTQYF. CDR3 DNA: TGTGCCAGCAGTTTTGGGGCAGATACGCAGTATTTT.

The chain uses TRBV27 and TRBJ2-3; 7 nucleotides align to TRBD1. This CDR3 contains 15 residues. Looked up from germline, CDR1 is MNHEY and CDR2 is SMNVEV (reference sequence). The ends lost 6 bases at V and 4 bases at J; junction bases unmatched: 10. The CDR3 coding sequence is TGTGCCAGCAGCCAGACAGGGAGTTGGTCAGATACGCAGTATTTT. The encoded protein is CASSQTGSWSDTQYF.

The rearrangement uses TRBV7-9 and TRBJ2-2, with a tentative D call TRBD1 (6 bases). The CDR3 contains 16 residues. The germline CDR1 and CDR2 sequences are SEHNR and FQNEAQ (reference sequence). V lost 5 bases and J 3 bases, leaving 16 bases between the germline ends. CDR3 loop: CASSHLRDTHTGELFF. DNA of the CDR3: TGTGCCAGCAGCCACCTACGGGACACACACACCGGGGAGCTGTTTTTT. Complete variable domain (other parts from reference TRBV7-9 and TRBJ2-2): DTGVSQNPRHKITKRGQNVTFRCDPISEHNRLYWYRQTLGQGPEFLTYFQNEAQLEKSRLLSDRFSAERPKGSFSTLEIQRTEQGDSAMYLCASSHLRDTHTGELFFGEGSRLTVL.

The rearrangement links TRBV4-1 to TRBJ2-7; possible D gene TRBD1, 5 bases. Trimming took off 3 bases at V and 6 bases at J, with 15 bases between the two ends. This CDR3 is built from 14 residues. Looked up from germline, CDR1 is MGHRA and CDR2 is YSYEKL. CDR3 sequence: CASSQYSQGVEQYF. CDR3 coding DNA: TGCGCCAGCAGCCAGTATTCGCAGGGTGTCGAGCAGTACTTC.

This CDR3 is CASSLGDRGRKKETQYF. CDR3 DNA sequence: TGCGCCAGCAGCTTAGGGGACAGGGGGCGCAAAAAAGAGACCCAGTACTTC. The chain joins TRBV5-1 to TRBJ2-5, with TRBD1 matching 12 bases. The CDR3 contains 17 residues. V lost 2 bases to trimming and J lost 3 bases; unmatched junction nucleotides: 8. Germline lookup yields CDR1 SGHRS and CDR2 YFSETQ.

J is TRBJ2-2 and V is TRBV7-9; 7 nucleotides line up with TRBD1. V lost 3 bases, J lost 0 bases, and 1 base stayed unmatched. This CDR3 has 15 residues. CDR1 is SEHNR and CDR2 is FQNEAQ in the germline V gene (reference sequence). CDR3 residues: CASSFGQANTGELFF. The CDR3 bases are TGTGCCAGCAGCTTTGGACAGGCGAACACCGGGGAGCTGTTTTTT. Full variable domain (rest looked up from reference TRBV7-9 and TRBJ2-2): DTGVSQNPRHKITKRGQNVTFRCDPISEHNRLYWYRQTLGQGPEFLTYFQNEAQLEKSRLLSDRFSAERPKGSFSTLEIQRTEQGDSAMYLCASSFGQANTGELFFGEGSRLTVL.

This sequence joins TRBV2 and TRBJ2-7; D gene unclear. The CDR3 totals 14 residues. Between the trimmed V and J ends, which lost 1 base and 5 bases, there was a span of 12 bases. Germline CDR1 SNHLY, CDR2 FYNNEI. CDR3 nucleotide sequence: TGTGCCAGCAGTGAAGGGCCCAGGCGGCACGAGCAGTACTTC. It specifies CASSEGPRRHEQYF.